This section outlines one TCR beta chain sequence together with its context. Its cognate antigen is unknown. Profiled with immunoSEQ multiplex PCR; TCRdb holds only in-frame clones, not every one. The data contain more than 2,000,000 clones, about 92% of them seen just once; the ten biggest clones take up over 0.12%. The data stem from a study of shared clonotypes between healthy human individuals. Study findings and constraints: Several donors had roughly 5.2% of their naive CD4 clonotypes in common. Naive subsets generally exceeded memory subsets in estimated richness. Non-shared clonotypes showed lower generation probabilities than clonotypes common to all four donors. With few donors, the genetic and exposure-history diversity represented was limited.

Germline CDR1 and CDR2: LNHDA and SQIVND (reference sequence). Trimming cost V 5 bases and J 5 bases; bases outside gene matches: 6. The CDR3 has 14 amino acids. The TCR sequence derives from a young man in good health. The chain is built from TRBV19 and TRBJ1-1, with TRBD1 matching 9 bases. What was sequenced was naive CD4+ T cells sorted from blood. Sample subset: CD45RA+ positively selected. The CDR3, as DNA: TGTGCCAGTAGTCAACAGGGGGCGATAACTGAAGCTTTCTTT. Encoded protein: CASSQQGAITEAFF.